A selection of T cell receptor beta chains follows, all from one sample in a study of identical twins. One entry per CDR3 protein results from TCRdb running MiXCR on the 5' RACE reads. Among 200,000 to 300,000 distinct CDR3 sequences listed, about 7% were seen once. These data were also reused for a study on yellow fever vaccine responses in identical twins.

Sequencing used memory (CD45RO+) T cells sorted from blood. The receptors derive from a young woman in good health. Both conserved end residues are trimmed from each CDR3. Each record gives: D gene, V gene, J gene, CDR3 length, CDR3 protein. The D gene is left open where the match is weak.

>.|TRBV9|TRBJ2-3|13
ASSAQVPGVDTQY
>.|TRBV6-2/TRBV6-3|TRBJ2-7|12
AGSYDSGTYEQY
>.|TRBV28|TRBJ2-1|10
ASRPTPGEQF
>.|TRBV4-1|TRBJ1-4|15
ASSQMALGLTNEKLF
>TRBD1|TRBV12-3/TRBV12-4|TRBJ1-2|11
ASSKQGAWGYT
>TRBD1|TRBV29-1|TRBJ1-2|11
SVGTGTNYGYT
>TRBD2|TRBV12-3/TRBV12-4|TRBJ2-3|18
ASSLPLGGLADSSTDTQY
>TRBD2|TRBV5-1|TRBJ2-1|16
ASSLAGGSSGGLNEQF
>.|TRBV7-6|TRBJ1-5|15
ASSLAGGRGSNQPQH
>TRBD2|TRBV20-1|TRBJ2-3|12
SAKTSGSTDTQY
>.|TRBV10-3|TRBJ1-2|12
AISVAESSYGYT
>.|TRBV6-5|TRBJ2-5|12
ASSSKRTLETQY
>TRBD1|TRBV10-2|TRBJ2-3|13
ASSPWDRGTDTQY
>.|TRBV29-1|TRBJ1-4|11
SVVGRGGEKLF
>.|TRBV7-6|TRBJ1-6|10
ASSLRNSPLH
>.|TRBV7-8|TRBJ1-6|13
ASSSGRLENSPLH
>TRBD2|TRBV20-1|TRBJ2-1|13
SAKEPSGGANEQF
>TRBD2|TRBV15|TRBJ2-2|14
ATSRLGGGNTGELF
>.|TRBV5-5|TRBJ2-1|12
ASSLGRFGNEQF
>TRBD2|TRBV12-3/TRBV12-4|TRBJ2-5|14
ASSSRLAGDFETQY
>.|TRBV5-1|TRBJ2-2|14
ASSPRLGMNTGELF
>TRBD1|TRBV20-1|TRBJ1-1|11
SARRTGGSEAF
>.|TRBV2|TRBJ2-1|9
AMANYNEQF
>TRBD2|TRBV11-2|TRBJ2-1|16
ASSLLAGQQSSYNEQF
>.|TRBV15|TRBJ2-2|11
ATSRGGPGELF
>.|TRBV5-1|TRBJ1-1|14
ASSSSGTRRPTEAF
>TRBD2|TRBV3-1|TRBJ2-5|12
ASSASGSYETQY
>.|TRBV6-1|TRBJ2-3|14
ASTYRRGPSTDTQY
>.|TRBV20-1|TRBJ2-7|12
SARPTSSSYEQY
>.|TRBV27|TRBJ2-5|11
ASSVSWGETQY
>TRBD1|TRBV5-1|TRBJ2-1|12
ASSSGAGGNEQF
>TRBD2|TRBV5-1|TRBJ2-2|13
ASTIAGDFTGELF
>.|TRBV7-6|TRBJ1-1|11
ASSSLLNTEAF
>.|TRBV7-9|TRBJ2-5|14
ASSSTYGSLVETQY
>.|TRBV5-5|TRBJ1-3|13
ASSWHAGPGNTIY
>.|TRBV6-5|TRBJ2-7|15
ASSYGAGGAGLYEQY
>TRBD2|TRBV6-1|TRBJ2-1|12
ASSGGLESNEQF
>.|TRBV10-3|TRBJ2-3|10
AISELDTEQY
>.|TRBV3-1|TRBJ2-2|15
ASSYPGRQTLTGELF
>TRBD1|TRBV5-1|TRBJ1-1|11
ASSGTGFTEAF